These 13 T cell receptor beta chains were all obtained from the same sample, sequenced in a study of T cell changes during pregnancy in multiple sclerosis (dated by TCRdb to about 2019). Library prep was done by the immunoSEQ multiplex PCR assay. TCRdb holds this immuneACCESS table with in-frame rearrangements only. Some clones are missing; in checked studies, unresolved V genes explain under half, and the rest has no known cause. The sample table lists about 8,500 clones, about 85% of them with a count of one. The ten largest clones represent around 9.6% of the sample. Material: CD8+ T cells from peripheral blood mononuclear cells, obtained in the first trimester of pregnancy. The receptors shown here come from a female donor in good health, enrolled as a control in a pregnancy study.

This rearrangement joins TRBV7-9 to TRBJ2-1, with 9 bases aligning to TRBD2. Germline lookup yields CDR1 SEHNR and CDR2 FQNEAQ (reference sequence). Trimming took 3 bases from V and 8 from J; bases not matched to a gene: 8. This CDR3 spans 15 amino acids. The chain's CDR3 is CASSFSGSFGDEQFF. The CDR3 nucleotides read TGTGCCAGCAGCTTTAGCGGGAGTTTTGGAGATGAGCAGTTCTTC.

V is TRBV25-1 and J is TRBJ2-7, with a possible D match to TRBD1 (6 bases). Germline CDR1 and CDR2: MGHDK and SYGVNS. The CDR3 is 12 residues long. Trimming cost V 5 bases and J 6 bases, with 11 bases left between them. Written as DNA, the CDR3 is TGTGCCAGCAGTCTAACAGGGCGCGAGCAGTACTTC. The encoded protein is CASSLTGREQYF.

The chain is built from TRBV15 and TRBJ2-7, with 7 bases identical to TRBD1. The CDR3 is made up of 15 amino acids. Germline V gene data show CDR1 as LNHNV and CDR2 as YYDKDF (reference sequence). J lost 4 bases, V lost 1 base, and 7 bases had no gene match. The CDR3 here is CATSRVPGGGYEQYF. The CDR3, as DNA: TGTGCCACCAGCAGAGTCCCAGGGGGTGGGTACGAGCAGTACTTC. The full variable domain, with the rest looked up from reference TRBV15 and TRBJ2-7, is DAMVIQNPRYQVTQFGKPVTLSCSQTLNHNVMYWYQQKSSQAPKLLFHYYDKDFNNEADTPDNFQSRRPNTSFCFLDIRSPGLGDTAMYLCATSRVPGGGYEQYFGPGTRLTVT.

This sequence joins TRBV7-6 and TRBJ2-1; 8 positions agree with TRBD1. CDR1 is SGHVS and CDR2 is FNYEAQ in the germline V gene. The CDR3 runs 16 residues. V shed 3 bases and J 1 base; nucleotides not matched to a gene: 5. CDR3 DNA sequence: TGTGCCAGCAGCTTGCCTGACAGGGGTTCCTACAATGAGCAGTTCTTC. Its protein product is CASSLPDRGSYNEQFF.

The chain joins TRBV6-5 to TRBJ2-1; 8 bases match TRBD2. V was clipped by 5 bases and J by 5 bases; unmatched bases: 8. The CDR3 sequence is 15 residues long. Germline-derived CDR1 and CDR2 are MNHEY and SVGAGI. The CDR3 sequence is CASSLSGSAHNEQFF. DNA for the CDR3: TGTGCCAGCAGTCTCAGCGGGAGTGCCCACAATGAGCAGTTCTTC.

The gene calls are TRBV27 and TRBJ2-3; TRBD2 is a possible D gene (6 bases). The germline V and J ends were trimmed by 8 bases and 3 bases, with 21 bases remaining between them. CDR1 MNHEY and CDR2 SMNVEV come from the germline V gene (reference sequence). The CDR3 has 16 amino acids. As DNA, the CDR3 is TGTGCCAGCCGCGAGAGAGGCGGAGGGTCGACAGATACGCAGTATTTT. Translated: CASRERGGGSTDTQYF.

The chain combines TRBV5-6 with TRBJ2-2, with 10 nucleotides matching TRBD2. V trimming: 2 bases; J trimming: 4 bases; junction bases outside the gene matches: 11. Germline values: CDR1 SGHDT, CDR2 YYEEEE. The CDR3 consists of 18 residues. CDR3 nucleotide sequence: TGTGCCAGCAGCTTTCTCCAAGCGGGGGGGGTCGTCACCGGGGAGCTGTTTTTT. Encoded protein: CASSFLQAGGVVTGELFF.

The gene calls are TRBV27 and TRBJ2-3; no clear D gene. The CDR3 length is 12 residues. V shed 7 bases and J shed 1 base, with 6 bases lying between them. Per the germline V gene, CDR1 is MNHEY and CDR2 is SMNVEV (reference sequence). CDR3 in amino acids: CASTLGTDTQYF. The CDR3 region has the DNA TGTGCCAGCACCCTCGGCACAGATACGCAGTATTTT.

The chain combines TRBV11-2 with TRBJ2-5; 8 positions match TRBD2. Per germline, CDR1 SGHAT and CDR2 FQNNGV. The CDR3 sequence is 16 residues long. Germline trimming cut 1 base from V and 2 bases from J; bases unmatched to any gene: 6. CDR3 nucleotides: TGTGCCAGCAGCTTAGCTTGGGGCGGGAGGCAAGAGACCCAGTACTTC. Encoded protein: CASSLAWGGRQETQYF.

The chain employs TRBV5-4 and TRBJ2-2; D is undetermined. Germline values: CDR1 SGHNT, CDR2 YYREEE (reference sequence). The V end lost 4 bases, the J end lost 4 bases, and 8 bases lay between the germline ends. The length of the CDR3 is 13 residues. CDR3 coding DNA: TGTGCCAGCAGCCAGGATGGCACCGGGGAGCTGTTTTTT. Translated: CASSQDGTGELFF.

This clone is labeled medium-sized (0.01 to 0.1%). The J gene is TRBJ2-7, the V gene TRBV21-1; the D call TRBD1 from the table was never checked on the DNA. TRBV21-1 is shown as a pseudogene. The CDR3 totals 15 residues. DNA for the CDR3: TGTGCCAGCGGCGGTTACAGGGAGTTAGGCTACGAGCAGTACTTC. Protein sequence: CASGGYRELGYEQYF.

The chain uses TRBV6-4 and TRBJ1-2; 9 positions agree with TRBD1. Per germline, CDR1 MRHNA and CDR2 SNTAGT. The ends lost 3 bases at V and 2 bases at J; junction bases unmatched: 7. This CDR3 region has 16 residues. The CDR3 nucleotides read TGTGCCAGCAGTGAGGGGACAGGGAACCCCAACTATGGCTACACCTTC. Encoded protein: CASSEGTGNPNYGYTF.

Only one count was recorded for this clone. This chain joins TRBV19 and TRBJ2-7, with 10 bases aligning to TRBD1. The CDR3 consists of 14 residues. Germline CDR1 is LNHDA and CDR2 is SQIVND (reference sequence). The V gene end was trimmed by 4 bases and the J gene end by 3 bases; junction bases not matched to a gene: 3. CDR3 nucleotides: TGTGCCAGTAGTAGCCGGGACAGGGGCTACGAGCAGTACTTC. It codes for CASSSRDRGYEQYF.